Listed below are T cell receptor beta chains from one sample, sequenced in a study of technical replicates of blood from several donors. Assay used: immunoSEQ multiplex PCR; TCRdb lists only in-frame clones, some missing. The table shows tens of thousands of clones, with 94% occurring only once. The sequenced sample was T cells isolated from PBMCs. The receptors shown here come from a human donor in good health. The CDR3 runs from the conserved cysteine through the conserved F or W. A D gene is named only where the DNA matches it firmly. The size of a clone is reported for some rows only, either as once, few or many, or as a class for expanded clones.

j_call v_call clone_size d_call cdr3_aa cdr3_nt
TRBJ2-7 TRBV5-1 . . CASSHRTSYEQYF TGCGCCAGCAGCCACAGGACATCCTACGAGCAGTACTTC
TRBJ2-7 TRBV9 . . CASSARGSTGEQYF TGTGCCAGCAGCGCTAGGGGATCTACGGGCGAGCAGTACTTC
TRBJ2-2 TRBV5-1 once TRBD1 CASSASGQGTGELFF TGCGCCAGCAGCGCCTCGGGACAGGGCACCGGGGAGCTGTTTTTT
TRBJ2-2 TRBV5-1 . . CASSFNGEWLFF TGCGCCAGCAGCTTTAACGGGGAATGGCTGTTTTTT
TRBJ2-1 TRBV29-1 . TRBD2 CSVGTLAGGDEQFF TGCAGCGTTGGGACGCTAGCGGGGGGGGATGAGCAGTTCTTC
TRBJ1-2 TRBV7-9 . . CASSLSVVSDGYTF TGTGCCAGCAGCTTAAGTGTCGTTTCGGATGGCTACACCTTC
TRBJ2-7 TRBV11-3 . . CASSSQDSPYEQYF TGTGCCAGCAGCAGCCAGGACAGCCCCTACGAGCAGTACTTC
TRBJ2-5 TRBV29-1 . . CSVEDDTDQETQYF TGCAGCGTTGAAGATGACACGGACCAAGAGACCCAGTACTTC
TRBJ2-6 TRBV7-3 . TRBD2 CASSQFGAGVSAGANVLTF TGTGCCAGCAGCCAATTCGGAGCGGGGGTGTCTGCTGGGGCCAACGTCCTGACTTTC
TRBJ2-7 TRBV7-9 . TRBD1 CASSTDRETSYEQYF TGTGCCAGCAGCACTGACAGGGAAACCTCCTACGAGCAGTACTTC
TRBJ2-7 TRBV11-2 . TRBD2 CASSHISGAGEQYF TGTGCCAGCAGCCATATCAGCGGGGCGGGCGAGCAGTACTTC
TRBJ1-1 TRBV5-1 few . CASSLAPGNTEAFF TGCGCCAGCAGCTTGGCCCCGGGGAACACTGAAGCTTTCTTT
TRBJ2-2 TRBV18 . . CASFGGELFF TGTGCCAGCTTCGGCGGGGAGCTGTTTTTT
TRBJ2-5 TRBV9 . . CASSVEGTPRETQYF TGTGCCAGCAGCGTAGAAGGGACACCGAGGGAGACCCAGTACTTC
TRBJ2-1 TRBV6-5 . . CASSYGQRYNEQFF TGTGCCAGCAGTTATGGGCAGAGATACAATGAGCAGTTCTTC